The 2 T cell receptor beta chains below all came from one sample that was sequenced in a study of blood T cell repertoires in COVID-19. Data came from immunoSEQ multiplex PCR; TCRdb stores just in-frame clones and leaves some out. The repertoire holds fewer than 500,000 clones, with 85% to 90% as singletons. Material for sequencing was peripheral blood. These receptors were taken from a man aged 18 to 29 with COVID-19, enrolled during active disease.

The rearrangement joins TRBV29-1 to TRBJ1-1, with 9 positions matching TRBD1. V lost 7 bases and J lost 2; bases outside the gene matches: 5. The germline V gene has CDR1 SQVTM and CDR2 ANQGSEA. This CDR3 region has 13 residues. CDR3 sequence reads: CSAGTGTNTEAFF. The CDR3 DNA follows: TGCAGCGCTGGGACAGGGACAAACACTGAAGCTTTCTTT.

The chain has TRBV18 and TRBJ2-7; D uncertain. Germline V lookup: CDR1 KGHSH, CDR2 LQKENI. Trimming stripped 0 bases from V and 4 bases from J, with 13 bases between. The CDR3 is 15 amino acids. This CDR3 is CASSPPAPLLYEQYF. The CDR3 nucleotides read TGTGCCAGCTCACCACCGGCACCACTACTTTACGAGCAGTACTTC.